This T cell receptor beta chain was documented in a study of blood T cell repertoires in COVID-19. On the study more broadly: The United States, Italy and Spain provided the acute and convalescent COVID-19 samples.

The Seattle patients joined while their infection was active and were tracked longitudinally afterward. Trimming removed 5 bases from V and 1 base from J, with 11 bases in between. Per germline, CDR1 SGHNT and CDR2 YENEEA. This CDR3 has 14 amino acids. In the original analysis: Nucleated cell counts were estimated from reference gene primer amplification. The assay was immunoSEQ multiplex PCR, and TCRdb's table has in-frame clones only and misses some. That table is the source of V, J and clone size, and D and trimming were worked out from the DNA. The sample includes about 300,000 clones, approximately 84% of them seen just once.

Sequencing was carried out using peripheral blood. The TCR comes from a human donor with COVID-19, enrolled during active disease. The donor label of this sample is uncertain. The V gene is TRBV11-3, the J gene TRBJ2-5; D call uncertain. CDR3 region: CASSNARSQETQYF. The CDR3 region has the DNA TGTGCCAGCAGCAACGCACGGTCCCAAGAGACCCAGTACTTC.